Shown below are 28 T cell receptor beta chains from a single sample sequenced in a study of human T cells and chemical hapten exposure. Unfractionated whole blood was the source of the extracted total RNA. TCRdb independently ran MiXCR on the 5' RACE reads; one entry per CDR3 protein. The repertoire consists of 110,000 to 150,000 distinct CDR3 sequences, with around 4.4% occurring once and the leading ten covering approximately 1.3%. Receptor source: a female donor in good health.

In its sample, this clonotype was seen many times. The CDR3 DNA reads as TGTGCCAGCAGCTGGGGTGACGGGAACACTGAAGCTTTCTTT. Translated: CASSWGDGNTEAFF. The chain carries TRBV5-6 and TRBJ1-1; D remains ambiguous. This CDR3 is built from 14 residues. V gave up 3 bases and J gave up 1 base, with 10 bases separating them. Per germline, CDR1 SGHDT and CDR2 YYEEEE.

This clonotype was seen many times. J is TRBJ1-1 and V is TRBV7-8; D is uncertain. Germline-derived CDR1 and CDR2 are SGHVS and FQNEAQ. V lost 1 base and J 3 bases, leaving 12 bases between the germline ends. The CDR3 sequence is 15 residues long. For the CDR3, the DNA is TGTGCCAGCAGCTTAGAAGGTGGCGGATACACTGAAGCTTTCTTT. This translates into CASSLEGGGYTEAFF.

This clonotype was recorded at least ten times. The chain links TRBV7-9 to TRBJ2-4, with unresolved D. The CDR3 is made up of 14 amino acids. The V and J ends lost 5 bases and 8 bases respectively, with 16 bases between them. Germline lookup yields CDR1 SEHNR and CDR2 FQNEAQ (reference sequence). The chain's CDR3 is CASSPGPYEDIQYF. Here the CDR3 DNA reads TGTGCCAGCAGCCCAGGCCCCTATGAGGACATTCAGTACTTC. Looking up the rest from reference TRBV7-9 and TRBJ2-4 gives the full variable domain: DTGVSQNPRHKITKRGQNVTFRCDPISEHNRLYWYRQTLGQGPEFLTYFQNEAQLEKSRLLSDRFSAERPKGSFSTLEIQRTEQGDSAMYLCASSPGPYEDIQYFGAGTRLSVL.

Ten or more counts support this clonotype. The genes are TRBV7-2 and TRBJ2-3; possibly TRBD1 for D (8 bases). Trimming pared 5 bases from V and 5 bases from J, leaving 17 bases between. CDR1 and CDR2 (germline): SGHTA, FQGNSA. The CDR3 is made up of 15 amino acids. The CDR3: CASSTRTGRGDTQYF. CDR3 coding DNA: TGTGCCAGCAGCACCCGGACAGGGAGGGGAGATACGCAGTATTTT.

This clonotype was seen at least ten times. The chain uses TRBV11-3 and TRBJ2-3; D possibly corresponds to TRBD2 (6 bases). The CDR3 is 14 residues long. CDR1 is SGHNT, CDR2 YENEEA, per germline. With 5 bases removed from V and 0 bases from J, the gap between germline ends came to 9 bases. The CDR3 loop reads CASSAGTSTDTQYF. The CDR3 coding sequence is TGTGCCAGCAGCGCCGGGACTAGCACAGATACGCAGTATTTT. The full variable domain, in which reference TRBV11-3 and TRBJ2-3 provide the parts outside the CDR3, is EAGVVQSPRYKIIEKKQPVAFWCNPISGHNTLYWYLQNLGQGPELLIRYENEEAVDDSQLPKDRFSAERLKGVDSTLKIQPAELGDSAVYLCASSAGTSTDTQYFGPGTRLTVL.

This clonotype has a count of ten or more. The genes are TRBV5-1 and TRBJ1-1; no definite D call. The CDR3 is made up of 15 amino acids. From germline, CDR1 is SGHRS and CDR2 YFSETQ. Trimming took 0 bases from V and 0 from J, leaving 9 bases between them. The CDR3 nucleotides read TGCGCCAGCAGCTTGGGGCTAGGATTGAACACTGAAGCTTTCTTT. It translates to CASSLGLGLNTEAFF.

In its sample, this clonotype was seen a few times. This sequence joins TRBV7-8 and TRBJ1-6, with D perhaps matching TRBD1 (5 bases). The germline V gene encodes CDR1 SGHVS and CDR2 FQNEAQ. The CDR3 is made up of 16 amino acids. Between the trimmed V and J ends, which lost 5 bases and 4 bases, there was a span of 15 bases. CDR3 in DNA: TGTGCCAGCAGCCCTTTGTTGGCAGGGTATAATTCACCCCTCCACTTT. As protein: CASSPLLAGYNSPLHF.

In this sample, this clonotype turned up many times. The chain links TRBV10-3 to TRBJ1-4, with unresolved D. The CDR3 has 15 amino acids. Trimming took 0 bases from V and 7 from J, leaving 12 bases between them. CDR1 is ENHRY, CDR2 SYGVKD, per germline. This chain's CDR3 is CAISESKGSGEKLFF. The DNA for the CDR3 is TGTGCCATCAGTGAGTCGAAGGGTTCTGGTGAAAAACTGTTTTTT.

This clonotype was recorded at least ten times. The chain joins TRBV7-2 to TRBJ1-1, with D maybe TRBD1 (5 bases). Germline-derived CDR1 and CDR2 are SGHTA and FQGNSA. The CDR3 consists of 12 residues. Deletions cut 7 bases from V and 7 bases from J, with 13 bases between. The CDR3 sequence is CASTILGVEAFF. The DNA for the CDR3 is TGTGCCAGCACCATCCTGGGGGTTGAAGCTTTCTTT.

This clonotype has a count of ten or more. This chain joins TRBV21-1 and TRBJ2-2; no DNA check was done on the table's D call, TRBD1. TRBV21-1 has pseudogene status. The CDR3 covers 18 residues. CDR3 loop: CASRTGDRGLRDPGELFF. The DNA for the CDR3 is TGTGCCAGCAGAACAGGGGACCGAGGCCTCCGAGATCCCGGGGAGCTGTTTTTT.

This clonotype was seen only a few times. The V and J genes are TRBV15 and TRBJ1-1, with a possible D match to TRBD1 (5 bases). The CDR3 contains 15 residues. Germline V gives CDR1 LNHNV, CDR2 YYDKDF (reference sequence). V lost 1 base to trimming and J lost 2 bases, with 11 bases between them. The CDR3 protein is CATSRVAGINTEAFF. CDR3 nucleotides: TGTGCCACCAGCAGAGTGGCAGGGATAAACACTGAAGCTTTCTTT.

This rearrangement joins TRBV18 to TRBJ2-1, with 8 bases identical to TRBD2. CDR1 and CDR2 (germline): KGHSH, LQKENI. V gave up 2 bases and J gave up 6 bases; unmatched junction bases: 6. This CDR3 spans 15 amino acids. Here the CDR3 reads CASSPGGGTRNEQFF. The DNA of the CDR3 is TGTGCCAGCTCACCAGGCGGGGGGACACGCAATGAGCAGTTCTTC.

This clonotype was seen ten or more times. The rearrangement joins TRBV27 to TRBJ2-1; 8 nucleotides match TRBD1. Germline CDR1 reads MNHEY; CDR2 reads SMNVEV (reference sequence). The CDR3 consists of 13 residues. With 8 bases clipped from V and 3 bases from J, the junction kept 3 bases outside the gene matches. The CDR3 region is CASGDRSYNEQFF. Written as DNA, the CDR3 is TGTGCCAGCGGGGACAGGAGCTACAATGAGCAGTTCTTC.

In DNA form, the CDR3 reads TGTGCCACCAGCAGGACAGGGTCGACCGACGAGCAGTACTTC. Protein: CATSRTGSTDEQYF. The chain joins TRBV15 to TRBJ2-7; 7 nucleotides align to TRBD1. Germline V gene sequence: CDR1 LNHNV, CDR2 YYDKDF (reference sequence). Trimming took 3 bases from V and 5 from J; bases not matched to a gene: 7. This CDR3 region has 14 residues.

The chain couples TRBV7-2 to TRBJ2-3; D not resolved. Looked up from germline, CDR1 is SGHTA and CDR2 is FQGNSA. This CDR3 spans 16 amino acids. Between the trimmed V and J ends, which lost 1 base and 0 bases, there was a span of 11 bases. CDR3 region: CASSLGGFTSTDTQYF. The CDR3 nucleotides are TGTGCCAGCAGCTTAGGTGGCTTCACTAGCACAGATACGCAGTATTTT.

At least ten counts were recorded for this clonotype. The chain carries TRBV20-1 and TRBJ2-7; 10 nucleotides match TRBD1. Germline V lookup: CDR1 DFQATT, CDR2 SNEGSKA (reference sequence). J lost 5 bases, V lost 5 bases, and 3 bases had no gene match. CDR3 size: 12 residues. The CDR3 sequence: CSARQGAHEQYF. CDR3 nucleotides: TGCAGTGCTCGACAGGGGGCCCACGAGCAGTACTTC.

On this clonotype: Being one base from a much bigger clone, this may be a read error. The gene calls are TRBV3-1 and TRBJ2-3; D uncertain. The length of the CDR3 is 14 residues. Germline loops: CDR1 LGHDT, CDR2 YNNKEL (reference sequence). The CDR3 sequence: CASSQEAGTETQYF. For the CDR3, the DNA is TGTGCCAGCAGCCAAGAAGCTGGCACAGAGACGCAGTATTTT.

This clonotype has at least ten counts. A much larger clonotype is one base distant, so this may be a read error. The chain joins TRBV12-3 or TRBV12-4 to TRBJ1-3; D unclear. Trimming pared 3 bases from V and 0 bases from J, leaving 6 bases between. The CDR3 loop spans 14 amino acids. CDR3 nucleotide sequence: TGTGCCAGCAGTTTGGACGGCTCTGGAAACACCATATATTTT. This translates into CASSLDGSGNTIYF.

This clonotype has more than one count but fewer than ten. V is TRBV12-3 or TRBV12-4 and J is TRBJ2-7; D ambiguous. Trimming pared 4 bases from V and 6 bases from J, leaving 10 bases between. The CDR3 runs 12 residues. As DNA, the CDR3 is TGTGCCAGCAGTTACGAGGTCTTCGAGCAGTACTTC. Protein sequence: CASSYEVFEQYF.

This clonotype was detected many times. The chain uses TRBV7-2 and TRBJ2-5; a weak D match, TRBD1 (6 bases). This CDR3 region has 14 residues. Trimming removed 5 bases from V and 6 bases from J, with 16 bases in between. Germline values: CDR1 SGHTA, CDR2 FQGNSA. CDR3 amino acids: CASSRDGRDKTQYF. CDR3 in DNA: TGTGCCAGCAGCCGCGACGGCAGGGACAAGACCCAGTACTTC.

This clonotype showed up many times. This chain joins TRBV27 and TRBJ2-5, with D perhaps matching TRBD1 (6 bases). Deletions cut 5 bases from V and 5 bases from J, with 24 bases between. Germline CDR1 MNHEY, CDR2 SMNVEV (reference sequence). The CDR3 has 17 amino acids. The CDR3, as DNA: TGTGCCAGCAGTCTTATCGGCCCGACAGGAGTCGGGGAGACCCAGTACTTC. It encodes CASSLIGPTGVGETQYF.

This clonotype was counted many times. The chain employs TRBV7-2 and TRBJ1-1, with D perhaps TRBD1 (6 bases). Trimming stripped 4 bases from V and 2 bases from J, with 17 bases between. The germline V gene encodes CDR1 SGHTA and CDR2 FQGNSA. The CDR3 loop spans 16 amino acids. The CDR3 is CASSSPLRGINTEAFF. DNA for the CDR3: TGTGCCAGCAGCTCCCCGCTCAGGGGAATTAACACTGAAGCTTTCTTT.

This clonotype has more than one count but fewer than ten. CDR3 in amino acids: CASSPSEGANVLTF. The CDR3 nucleotides read TGCGCCAGCAGCCCTAGTGAAGGGGCCAACGTCCTGACTTTC. The V call is TRBV5-1, the J call TRBJ2-6; D ambiguous. Germline V gene data show CDR1 as SGHRS and CDR2 as YFSETQ. The CDR3 is 14 amino acids. V shed 4 bases and J shed 4 bases, with 9 bases lying between them.

This clonotype appeared many times. The rearrangement uses TRBV28 and TRBJ2-2; possibly TRBD1 for D (6 bases). Germline V gene lookup returns CDR1 MDHEN and CDR2 SYDVKM. The CDR3 sequence is 15 residues long. Deletions cut 9 bases from V and 5 bases from J, with 19 bases between. This chain's CDR3 is CASNPTGKGTGELFF. CDR3 nucleotide sequence: TGTGCCAGTAACCCCACAGGGAAAGGGACCGGGGAGCTGTTTTTT. Together with reference TRBV28 and TRBJ2-2, the CDR3 gives the full variable domain: DVKVTQSSRYLVKRTGEKVFLECVQDMDHENMFWYRQDPGLGLRLIYFSYDVKMKEKGDIPEGYSVSREKKERFSLILESASTNQTSMYLCASNPTGKGTGELFFGEGSRLTVL.

Many counts were recorded for this clonotype. Germline and junction disagree at one end, which may indicate a read error. The chain combines TRBV14 with TRBJ2-4; possibly TRBD1 or TRBD2 for D (5 bases each). The CDR3 sequence is 13 residues long. Per the germline V gene, CDR1 is SGHDN and CDR2 is FVKESK. The CDR3 DNA reads as TGTGCCAGCAGCCAACCGGTTGGGGGACCGCTTACGTTC. It is translated as CASSQPVGGPLTF.

This clonotype was seen ten or more times. The CDR3 here is CASPTRFRKISSYNSPLHF. The CDR3 nucleotides read TGTGCTAGCCCTACTCGGTTTCGGAAGATTAGCTCCTATAATTCACCCCTCCACTTT. This chain joins TRBV7-7 and TRBJ1-6; D is unresolved. The germline V gene encodes CDR1 SSHAT and CDR2 FNYEAQ (reference sequence). This CDR3 is 19 amino acids long. Full variable domain (outside the CDR3, taken from reference TRBV7-7 and TRBJ1-6): GAGVSQSPRYKVTKRGQDVTLRCDPISSHATLYWYQQALGQGPEFLTYFNYEAQPDKSGLPSDRFSAERPEGSISTLTIQRTEQRDSAMYRCASPTRFRKISSYNSPLHFGNGTRLTVT.

Details on this clonotype: Since a much larger clone is just one base distant, this may be a read error. The chain combines TRBV7-9 with TRBJ2-2, with 9 bases matching TRBD1. This CDR3 region has 17 residues. CDR1 is SEHNR and CDR2 is FQNEAQ in the germline V gene (reference sequence). Trimming at V came to 3 bases and at J to 2 bases, leaving 7 bases not matched to a gene. CDR3 nucleotides: TGTGCCAGCAGCTTTTTTACAACAGGGGGCAACACCGGGGAGCTGTTTTTT. It yields the protein CASSFFTTGGNTGELFF. The variable domain in full, completed from reference TRBV7-9 and TRBJ2-2, reads DTGVSQNPRHKITKRGQNVTFRCDPISEHNRLYWYRQTLGQGPEFLTYFQNEAQLEKSRLLSDRFSAERPKGSFSTLEIQRTEQGDSAMYLCASSFFTTGGNTGELFFGEGSRLTVL.

This clonotype was detected ten times or more. The CDR3 here is CASSPRPDYGYTF. In DNA, the CDR3 is TGTGCCAGCAGCCCTAGACCTGACTATGGCTACACCTTC. The rearrangement links TRBV7-9 to TRBJ1-2, with no clear D. The V gene lost 5 bases and the J gene lost 3 bases, with 10 bases spanning the gap. Germline V lookup: CDR1 SEHNR, CDR2 FQNEAQ (reference sequence). The CDR3 totals 13 residues.